This T cell receptor (beta chain) originates from a study of blood T cell repertoires in COVID-19. For the study at large: Acute and convalescent COVID-19 samples came from the United States, Italy and Spain. PBMCs, B-cell-depleted T cells, or T cells were the source of the cDNA or gDNA that made up the material.

Original processing methods: Reference gene primer amplification gave nucleated cell count estimates. Libraries were prepared by immunoSEQ multiplex PCR; TCRdb keeps only in-frame clonotypes and omits some of them. V and J calls and clone size come straight from that table; D and trimming were deduced from the DNA. In the table there are fewer than 85,000 clones, over 75% of which are singletons. Germline V gene sequence: CDR1 DFQATT, CDR2 SNEGSKA (reference sequence). The V and J ends lost 3 bases and 7 bases, in that order; junction bases with no gene match: 9. The CDR3 totals 14 residues. The receptor was derived from a woman aged 60-75 years with acute or convalescent COVID-19. The chain joins TRBV20-1 to TRBJ2-4; 7 bases align to TRBD1. What was sequenced was peripheral blood. CDR3 region: CSASRQGDWNIQYF. The CDR3 nucleotides read TGCAGTGCTAGTCGCCAGGGGGATTGGAACATTCAGTACTTC.